The rows below give T cell receptor beta chains drawn from one sample of a study of patients and donors after allogeneic stem cell transplantation. TCRdb fed the RT-PCR reads into MiXCR, producing one record per CDR3 protein. The sample lists over 1,500 distinct CDR3 sequences, roughly 15% occurring once. What was sequenced was blood, either unsorted or a sorted T cell fraction (not recorded which). The source is a human donor who was either an allogeneic HSCT recipient or a stem cell or donor lymphocyte infusion donor (not recorded which). It is not recorded whose cells these are; they may come from a transplant donor. Each CDR3 is given with its conserved first and last residue. The order of the fields is CDR3 protein, CDR3 DNA, V gene, J gene, D gene, clone size. A D gene is named only where the DNA matches it firmly. Size tells how often a clone was seen (once, few, many) or the class of an expanded clone, and some rows leave it out.

CASSYSQASNTEAFF	TGTGCCAGCAGTTACTCGCAAGCCTCGAACACTGAAGCTTTCTTT	TRBV6-5	TRBJ1-1	-	-
CASTLALQETQYF	TGTGCCAGCACCCTAGCTCTCCAAGAGACCCAGTACTTC	TRBV6-1	TRBJ2-5	-	-
CASSLSRDRRQETQYF	TGTGCCAGCAGCTTATCTCGGGACAGGCGACAGGAGACCCAGTACTTC	TRBV13	TRBJ2-5	TRBD1	medium-sized
CASSSPGTSSNEQFF	TGTGCCAGCAGCTCACCCGGGACTTCGAGTAATGAGCAGTTCTTC	TRBV7-9	TRBJ2-1	-	few
CASSYVHRAKRGNSPLHF	TGTGCCAGCAGTTACGTTCATCGAGCCAAACGGGGGAATTCACCCCTCCACTTT	TRBV6-5	TRBJ1-6	-	many
CASSLRGAGVDTQYF	TGTGCCAGCAGCTTGAGGGGAGCGGGAGTAGATACGCAGTATTTT	TRBV5-8	TRBJ2-3	TRBD2	few